This is a list of T cell receptor beta chains from one sample in a study of memory CD4+ T cells and cytomegalovirus serostatus. Generated by immunoSEQ multiplex PCR, the TCRdb table keeps only in-frame clones and is missing some. This table holds about 46,000 clones, roughly 80% found once. Sequencing input: memory CD4+ T cells from blood. These receptors were obtained from an adult in good health and CMV-seronegative. CDR3s include the opening cysteine and the closing phenylalanine or tryptophan. The D gene is left open where the match is weak. Part of the rows lack a size; the others show once, few, many or a class for expanded clones.

j_gene: TRBJ1-5
d_gene: .
abundance: .
v_gene: TRBV9
CDR3nt: TGTGCCAGCAGCGTAGGGACAGGCAATCAGCCCCAGCATTTT
CDR3aa: CASSVGTGNQPQHF

j_gene: TRBJ1-2
d_gene: TRBD1
abundance: .
v_gene: TRBV6-1
CDR3nt: TGTGCCAGCAGTGAAGGACAGGGGGATGGCTACACCTTC
CDR3aa: CASSEGQGDGYTF

j_gene: TRBJ1-2
d_gene: .
abundance: .
v_gene: TRBV5-4
CDR3nt: TGTGCCATCTCGGACCGTTTAGCTAACTATGGCTACACCTTC
CDR3aa: CAISDRLANYGYTF

j_gene: TRBJ1-1
d_gene: .
abundance: .
v_gene: TRBV4-1
CDR3nt: TGCGCCAGCAGCCAAGAGACCGCTTTGAACACTGAAGCTTTCTTT
CDR3aa: CASSQETALNTEAFF

j_gene: TRBJ2-7
d_gene: TRBD1
abundance: once
v_gene: TRBV6-6
CDR3nt: TGTGCCAGCAGTCCCTCAAGGACAGGGGCGTCCTACGAGCAGTACTTC
CDR3aa: CASSPSRTGASYEQYF

j_gene: TRBJ1-2
d_gene: .
abundance: few
v_gene: TRBV5-1
CDR3nt: TGCGCCAGCAGCCTTACGACAGAACCCTATGGCTACACCTTC
CDR3aa: CASSLTTEPYGYTF

j_gene: TRBJ1-3
d_gene: TRBD1
abundance: .
v_gene: TRBV29-1
CDR3nt: TGCAGCGTCGACAGGGCGGACACCATATATTTT
CDR3aa: CSVDRADTIYF

j_gene: TRBJ1-2
d_gene: TRBD1
abundance: .
v_gene: TRBV27
CDR3nt: TGTGCCAGCAGTTGGACAGGGGGCTATGGCTACACCTTC
CDR3aa: CASSWTGGYGYTF

j_gene: TRBJ2-1
d_gene: TRBD2
abundance: .
v_gene: TRBV2
CDR3nt: TGTGCCAGCAAGACTAGCGGGGGCTCCTCCAATGAGCAGTTCTTC
CDR3aa: CASKTSGGSSNEQFF

j_gene: TRBJ2-6
d_gene: .
abundance: .
v_gene: TRBV6-1
CDR3nt: TGTGCCAGCAGTGGACAACTAGCTTCTGGGGCCAACGTCCTGACTTTC
CDR3aa: CASSGQLASGANVLTF

j_gene: TRBJ2-2
d_gene: .
abundance: .
v_gene: TRBV9
CDR3nt: TGTGCCAGCAGCCCAATGGCCGGGGAGCTGTTTTTT
CDR3aa: CASSPMAGELFF

j_gene: TRBJ1-4
d_gene: .
abundance: once
v_gene: TRBV16
CDR3nt: TGTGCCAGCAGCCAAACTAGCGCGGGTGAAAAACTGTTTTTT
CDR3aa: CASSQTSAGEKLFF

j_gene: TRBJ1-1
d_gene: .
abundance: .
v_gene: TRBV6-4
CDR3nt: TGTGCCAGCAGTGTAAGCCTCCAAACTGAAGCTTTCTTT
CDR3aa: CASSVSLQTEAFF

j_gene: TRBJ2-2
d_gene: TRBD2
abundance: .
v_gene: TRBV10-3
CDR3nt: TGTGCCACATTTAGCGGGGGGGCGTTTACCGGGGAGCTGTTTTTT
CDR3aa: CATFSGGAFTGELFF

j_gene: TRBJ1-1
d_gene: TRBD1
abundance: .
v_gene: TRBV18
CDR3nt: TGTGCCAGCTCACCATTCGGGACAGGGGCCACTGAAGCTTTCTTT
CDR3aa: CASSPFGTGATEAFF

j_gene: TRBJ2-6
d_gene: .
abundance: .
v_gene: TRBV5-1
CDR3nt: TGCGCCAGCAGCAGTTTTGGGGCCAACGTCCTGACTTTC
CDR3aa: CASSSFGANVLTF

j_gene: TRBJ1-3
d_gene: .
abundance: .
v_gene: TRBV9
CDR3nt: TGTGCCAGCAGCGTAGGGGTGCCCTCAGGAAGGACCATATATTTT
CDR3aa: CASSVGVPSGRTIYF

j_gene: TRBJ2-3
d_gene: TRBD1
abundance: .
v_gene: TRBV7-9
CDR3nt: TGTGCCAGCAGCTTAGGGCAGGGGGCGAAGTATTTT
CDR3aa: CASSLGQGAKYF

j_gene: TRBJ2-5
d_gene: .
abundance: .
v_gene: TRBV20-1
CDR3nt: TGCAGTGCTAATTCCGGGGGGACCCAGTACTTC
CDR3aa: CSANSGGTQYF

j_gene: TRBJ2-7
d_gene: .
abundance: .
v_gene: TRBV29-1
CDR3nt: TGCAGCGCTAAAAAGGGTGGGCAGGGAGTTGGCGAGCAGTACTTC
CDR3aa: CSAKKGGQGVGEQYF

j_gene: TRBJ2-5
d_gene: .
abundance: .
v_gene: TRBV5-1
CDR3nt: TGCGCCAGCAGTTCCCGGGCGGATCAAGAGACCCAGTACTTC
CDR3aa: CASSSRADQETQYF

j_gene: TRBJ2-5
d_gene: TRBD1
abundance: .
v_gene: TRBV19
CDR3nt: TGTGCCAGTAGTAACAGGGGAAAGACCCAGTACTTC
CDR3aa: CASSNRGKTQYF

j_gene: TRBJ1-4
d_gene: TRBD1
abundance: .
v_gene: TRBV7-2
CDR3nt: TGTGCCAGCAGCCCATCCTGGGCCCGGGACAGGGGTGAAAAACTGTTTTTT
CDR3aa: CASSPSWARDRGEKLFF

j_gene: TRBJ2-2
d_gene: .
abundance: few
v_gene: TRBV19
CDR3nt: TGTGCCAGTAGAAGTCAGCCGAACACCGGGGAGCTGTTTTTT
CDR3aa: CASRSQPNTGELFF

j_gene: TRBJ2-6
d_gene: TRBD1
abundance: .
v_gene: TRBV28
CDR3nt: TGTGCCAGCAGTCCACAGCGGACAGGGTGGCCCTCTGGGGCCAACGTCCTGACTTTC
CDR3aa: CASSPQRTGWPSGANVLTF

j_gene: TRBJ2-2
d_gene: .
abundance: .
v_gene: TRBV5-6
CDR3nt: TGTGCCAGCAGCTTGAATACCGGGTGGGCCGGGGAGCTGTTTTTT
CDR3aa: CASSLNTGWAGELFF

j_gene: TRBJ2-1
d_gene: TRBD1
abundance: .
v_gene: TRBV2
CDR3nt: TGTGCCAGCGAGACAGGGAACTCCTACAATGAGCAGTTCTTC
CDR3aa: CASETGNSYNEQFF

j_gene: TRBJ2-1
d_gene: .
abundance: .
v_gene: TRBV9
CDR3nt: TGTGCCAGCAGCGTAGCTGTGCACAGGGTAGGCTTGAATGAGCAGTTCTTC
CDR3aa: CASSVAVHRVGLNEQFF

j_gene: TRBJ2-7
d_gene: TRBD1
abundance: .
v_gene: TRBV5-4
CDR3nt: TGTGCCAGCAGCTTAGACGGGACAGAAGCCGAGCAGTACTTC
CDR3aa: CASSLDGTEAEQYF

j_gene: TRBJ2-1
d_gene: TRBD2
abundance: .
v_gene: TRBV27
CDR3nt: TGTGCCAGCAGTATCGATCTAGCGGCTAGCTCCTACAATGAGCAGTTCTTC
CDR3aa: CASSIDLAASSYNEQFF

j_gene: TRBJ2-7
d_gene: TRBD2
abundance: .
v_gene: TRBV5-6
CDR3nt: TGTGCCAGCAGCCCGGCCGGGACTAGTCACTACGAGCAGTACTTC
CDR3aa: CASSPAGTSHYEQYF

j_gene: TRBJ1-6
d_gene: .
abundance: .
v_gene: TRBV30
CDR3nt: TGTGCCTGGAGTCCGGGACGGAATAATTCACCCCTCCACTTT
CDR3aa: CAWSPGRNNSPLHF

j_gene: TRBJ1-6
d_gene: .
abundance: .
v_gene: TRBV7-2
CDR3nt: TGTGCCAGCAGCTTATCGGCCTATAATTCACCCCTCCACTTT
CDR3aa: CASSLSAYNSPLHF

j_gene: TRBJ1-3
d_gene: .
abundance: .
v_gene: TRBV9
CDR3nt: TGTGCCAGCAGCGTAGCTGCAAGGAGCTCTGGAAACACCATATATTTT
CDR3aa: CASSVAARSSGNTIYF

j_gene: TRBJ2-2
d_gene: .
abundance: .
v_gene: TRBV6-5
CDR3nt: TGTGCCAGCAGGGCTTTGACGGGGGAGCTGTTTTTT
CDR3aa: CASRALTGELFF

j_gene: TRBJ2-2
d_gene: .
abundance: once
v_gene: TRBV7-3
CDR3nt: TGTGCCAGCAGCCTTACCGGCACCGGGGAGCTGTTTTTT
CDR3aa: CASSLTGTGELFF

j_gene: TRBJ1-5
d_gene: .
abundance: .
v_gene: TRBV19
CDR3nt: TGTGCCAGTACCCCCCCCCTAGGACGACGGAGCAATCAGCCCCAGCATTTT
CDR3aa: CASTPPLGRRSNQPQHF

j_gene: TRBJ1-3
d_gene: TRBD1
abundance: .
v_gene: TRBV6-4
CDR3nt: TGTGCCAGCAGTCACCGGGACAGGGAAAGCTCTGGAAACACCATATATTTT
CDR3aa: CASSHRDRESSGNTIYF

j_gene: TRBJ2-3
d_gene: TRBD2
abundance: few
v_gene: TRBV2
CDR3nt: TGTGCCAGCAAAACCGGGACTAGCGGCACAGATACGCAGTATTTT
CDR3aa: CASKTGTSGTDTQYF

j_gene: TRBJ1-1
d_gene: TRBD1
abundance: few
v_gene: TRBV25-1
CDR3nt: TGTGCCAGCACCCCGTCAGGGACAGGATTTACTTTCTTT
CDR3aa: CASTPSGTGFTFF

j_gene: TRBJ1-3
d_gene: TRBD1
abundance: .
v_gene: TRBV6-1
CDR3nt: TGTGCCAGCAGTGAAAGGGGGCGAAACACCATATATTTT
CDR3aa: CASSERGRNTIYF

j_gene: TRBJ2-7
d_gene: .
abundance: .
v_gene: TRBV6-5
CDR3nt: TGTGCCAGCAGTTACATGAGCTCCTACGAGCAGTACTTC
CDR3aa: CASSYMSSYEQYF

j_gene: TRBJ2-7
d_gene: .
abundance: few
v_gene: TRBV2
CDR3nt: TGTGCCAGCAGTGAACGGGTTTCGATTGGCGAGCAGTACTTC
CDR3aa: CASSERVSIGEQYF

j_gene: TRBJ2-7
d_gene: TRBD2
abundance: .
v_gene: TRBV5-1
CDR3nt: TGCGCCAGCAGCTTTGACGCTACTAGCGGGGGAGGACTGGGAAGCTACGAGCAGTACTTC
CDR3aa: CASSFDATSGGGLGSYEQYF

j_gene: TRBJ1-2
d_gene: TRBD1
abundance: few
v_gene: TRBV7-2
CDR3nt: TGTGCCAGCAGCTTGGGACAGATCCCCAGTGGCTACACCTTC
CDR3aa: CASSLGQIPSGYTF

j_gene: TRBJ2-2
d_gene: .
abundance: .
v_gene: TRBV25-1
CDR3nt: TGTGCCAGCAGTCCTATCACCGGGGAGCTGTTTTTT
CDR3aa: CASSPITGELFF

j_gene: TRBJ2-5
d_gene: .
abundance: few
v_gene: TRBV7-6
CDR3nt: TGTGCCAGCAGCTTTAACACTAACCAAGAGACCCAGTACTTC
CDR3aa: CASSFNTNQETQYF

j_gene: TRBJ1-1
d_gene: .
abundance: .
v_gene: TRBV10-3
CDR3nt: TGTGCCATCAGTGAACCCAGGAACACTGAAGCTTTCTTT
CDR3aa: CAISEPRNTEAFF

j_gene: TRBJ1-3
d_gene: .
abundance: .
v_gene: TRBV27
CDR3nt: TGTGCCAGCAGTTTACTCGGCGCAGACACCATATATTTT
CDR3aa: CASSLLGADTIYF

j_gene: TRBJ2-7
d_gene: .
abundance: .
v_gene: TRBV29-1
CDR3nt: TGCAGCGTGGAACGGGGGTCCGACGAGCAGTACTTC
CDR3aa: CSVERGSDEQYF

j_gene: TRBJ1-3
d_gene: TRBD1
abundance: .
v_gene: TRBV18
CDR3nt: TGTGCCAGCTCACCATTTAAGGACAGGCAAATACCTACTGGAAACACCATATATTTT
CDR3aa: CASSPFKDRQIPTGNTIYF

j_gene: TRBJ1-2
d_gene: .
abundance: .
v_gene: TRBV18
CDR3nt: TGTGCCAGCTCACCACCGTTGACAGGCCACTATGGCTACACCTTC
CDR3aa: CASSPPLTGHYGYTF

j_gene: TRBJ2-7
d_gene: TRBD2
abundance: .
v_gene: TRBV9
CDR3nt: TGTGCCAGCAGCCGGACCGGGGGGGCCACCTACGAGCAGTACTTC
CDR3aa: CASSRTGGATYEQYF

j_gene: TRBJ1-1
d_gene: .
abundance: .
v_gene: TRBV6-6
CDR3nt: TGTGCCAGCAGCCCAAGACCCACTGAAGCTTTCTTT
CDR3aa: CASSPRPTEAFF

j_gene: TRBJ1-6
d_gene: .
abundance: few
v_gene: TRBV5-1
CDR3nt: TGCGCCAGCAGCCATACGGGAGGGGTCGGGAGATATAATTCACCCCTCCACTTT
CDR3aa: CASSHTGGVGRYNSPLHF